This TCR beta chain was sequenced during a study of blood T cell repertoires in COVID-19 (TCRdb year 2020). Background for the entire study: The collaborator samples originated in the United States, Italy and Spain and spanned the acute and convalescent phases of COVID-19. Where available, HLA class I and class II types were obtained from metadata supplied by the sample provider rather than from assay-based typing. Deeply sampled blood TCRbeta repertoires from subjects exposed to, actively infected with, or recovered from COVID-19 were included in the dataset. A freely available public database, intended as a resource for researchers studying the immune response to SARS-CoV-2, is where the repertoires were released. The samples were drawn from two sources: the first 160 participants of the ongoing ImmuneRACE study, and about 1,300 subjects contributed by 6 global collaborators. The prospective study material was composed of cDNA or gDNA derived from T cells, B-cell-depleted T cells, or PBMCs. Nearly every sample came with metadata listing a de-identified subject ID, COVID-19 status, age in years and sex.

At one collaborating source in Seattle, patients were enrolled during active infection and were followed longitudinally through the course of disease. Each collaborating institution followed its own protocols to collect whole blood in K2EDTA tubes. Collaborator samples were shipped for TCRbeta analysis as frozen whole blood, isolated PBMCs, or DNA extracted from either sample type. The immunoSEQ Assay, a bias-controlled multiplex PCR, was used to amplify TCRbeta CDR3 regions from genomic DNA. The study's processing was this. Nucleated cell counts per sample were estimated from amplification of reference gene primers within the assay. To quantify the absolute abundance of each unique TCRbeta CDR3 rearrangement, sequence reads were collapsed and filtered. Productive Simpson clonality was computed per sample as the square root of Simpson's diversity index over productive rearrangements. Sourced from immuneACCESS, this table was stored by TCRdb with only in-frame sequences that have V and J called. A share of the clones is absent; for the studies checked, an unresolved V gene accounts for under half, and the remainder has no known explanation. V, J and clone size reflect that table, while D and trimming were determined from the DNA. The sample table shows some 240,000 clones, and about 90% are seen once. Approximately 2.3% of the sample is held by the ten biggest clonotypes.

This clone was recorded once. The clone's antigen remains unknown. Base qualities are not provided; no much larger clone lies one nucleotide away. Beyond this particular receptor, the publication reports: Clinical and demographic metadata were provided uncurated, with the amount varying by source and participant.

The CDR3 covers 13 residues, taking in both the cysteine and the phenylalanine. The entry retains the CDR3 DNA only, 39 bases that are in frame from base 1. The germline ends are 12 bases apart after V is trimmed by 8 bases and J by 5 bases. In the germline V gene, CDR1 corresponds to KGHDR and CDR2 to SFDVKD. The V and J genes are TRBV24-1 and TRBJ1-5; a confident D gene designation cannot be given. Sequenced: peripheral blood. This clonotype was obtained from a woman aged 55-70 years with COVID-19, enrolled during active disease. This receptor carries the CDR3 CATMTLWDQPQHF. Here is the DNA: TGTGCCACCATGACATTGTGGGATCAGCCCCAGCATTTT.